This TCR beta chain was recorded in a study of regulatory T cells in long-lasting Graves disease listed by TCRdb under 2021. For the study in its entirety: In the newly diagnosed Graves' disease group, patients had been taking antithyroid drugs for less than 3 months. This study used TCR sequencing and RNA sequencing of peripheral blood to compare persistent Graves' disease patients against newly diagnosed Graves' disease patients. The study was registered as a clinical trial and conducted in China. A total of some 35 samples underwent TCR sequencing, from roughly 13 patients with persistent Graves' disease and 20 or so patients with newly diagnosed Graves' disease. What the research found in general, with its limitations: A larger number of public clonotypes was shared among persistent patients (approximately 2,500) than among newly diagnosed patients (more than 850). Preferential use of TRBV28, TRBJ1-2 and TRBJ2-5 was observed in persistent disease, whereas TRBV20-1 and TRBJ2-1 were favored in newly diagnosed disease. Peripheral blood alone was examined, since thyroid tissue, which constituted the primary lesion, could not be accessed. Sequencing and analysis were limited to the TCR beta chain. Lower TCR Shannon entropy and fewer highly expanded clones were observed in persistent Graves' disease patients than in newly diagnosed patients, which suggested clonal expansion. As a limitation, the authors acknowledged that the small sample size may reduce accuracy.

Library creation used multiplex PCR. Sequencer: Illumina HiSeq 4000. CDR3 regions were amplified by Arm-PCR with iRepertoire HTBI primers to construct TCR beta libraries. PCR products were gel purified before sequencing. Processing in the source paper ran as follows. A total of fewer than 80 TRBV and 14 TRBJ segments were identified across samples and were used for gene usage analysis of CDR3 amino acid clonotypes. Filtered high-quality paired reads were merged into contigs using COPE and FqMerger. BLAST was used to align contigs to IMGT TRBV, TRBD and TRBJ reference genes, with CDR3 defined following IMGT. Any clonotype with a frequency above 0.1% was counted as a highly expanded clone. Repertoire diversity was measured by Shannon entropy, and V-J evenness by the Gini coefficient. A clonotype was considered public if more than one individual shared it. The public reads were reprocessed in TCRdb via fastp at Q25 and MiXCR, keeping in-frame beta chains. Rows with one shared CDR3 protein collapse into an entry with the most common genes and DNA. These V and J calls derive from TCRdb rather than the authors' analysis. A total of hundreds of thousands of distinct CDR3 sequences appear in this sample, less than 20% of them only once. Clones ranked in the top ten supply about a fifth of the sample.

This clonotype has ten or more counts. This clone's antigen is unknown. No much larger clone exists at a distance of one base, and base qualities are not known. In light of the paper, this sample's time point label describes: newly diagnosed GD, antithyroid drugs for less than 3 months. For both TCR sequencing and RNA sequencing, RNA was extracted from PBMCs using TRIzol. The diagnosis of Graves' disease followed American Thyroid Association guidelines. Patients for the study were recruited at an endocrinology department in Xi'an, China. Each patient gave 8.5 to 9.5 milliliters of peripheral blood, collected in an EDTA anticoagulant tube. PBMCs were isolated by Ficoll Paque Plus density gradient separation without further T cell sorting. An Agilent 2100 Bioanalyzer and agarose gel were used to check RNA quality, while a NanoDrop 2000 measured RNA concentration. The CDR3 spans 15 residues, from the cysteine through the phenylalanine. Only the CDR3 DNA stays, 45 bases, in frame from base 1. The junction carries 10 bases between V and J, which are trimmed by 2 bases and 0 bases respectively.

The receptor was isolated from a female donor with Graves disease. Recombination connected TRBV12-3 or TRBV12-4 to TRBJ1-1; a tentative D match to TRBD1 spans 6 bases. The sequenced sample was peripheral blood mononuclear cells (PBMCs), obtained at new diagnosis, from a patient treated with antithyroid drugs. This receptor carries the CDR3 CASSLYRAMNTEAFF. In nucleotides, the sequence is TGTGCCAGCAGTTTATACAGGGCCATGAACACTGAAGCTTTCTTT.